This T cell receptor beta chain is drawn from a study of cytotoxic CD8 clonotypes in ibrutinib-treated CLL. This CDR3 has 14 residues. The V gene's germline CDR1 is SGHTA and CDR2 FQGNSA. V lost 5 bases and J 6 bases, leaving 17 bases between the germline ends. The protocol was immunoSEQ multiplex PCR, while the TCRdb copy is restricted to in-frame clones and leaves out a portion. The sample has some 130,000 clones, about 75% seen once. Broader study findings: Having risen at ibrutinib response, clonality had fallen back toward baseline by progression.

Worth noting for this clone: Its antigen is unidentified.

Sequenced material: PBMCs, taken after 24 months of ibrutinib treatment. This TCR was recovered from a human donor with chronic lymphocytic leukemia. The chain couples TRBV7-2 to TRBJ2-7, with D uncertain. CDR3 loop: CASSTTGPRREQYF. CDR3 nucleotides: TGTGCCAGCAGCACAACCGGGCCCCGGCGCGAGCAGTACTTC.